This paragraph covers one T cell receptor beta chain sequence. Its antigen is not identified. Study processing details: In the immunoSEQ data, sequences were junction-only and lacked quality scores, so filtering differed. Sequenced by immunoSEQ multiplex PCR; TCRdb stores in-frame clones only, minus some. The V and J calls and clone size come from that table; D and trimming were worked out from the DNA. The data hold under 1,900,000 clones, with 98% to 99% observed a single time. Caucasian adults residing in Nashville, Tennessee made up all the donors. These data are taken from a study of shared clonotypes between healthy human individuals. Study in general: Researchers drew samples from two women and a few men aged 18 to 49. Study-level findings and limits: Among the subsets, naive ones generally showed larger estimated richness than memory ones.

The sequenced sample consisted of naive CD4+ T cells sorted from blood. Subset given: CD45RA+ positively selected. This receptor was taken from a man aged 25-45 years in good health.

The CDR3 loop reads CASSLRAIKPQHF. CDR3 nucleotides: TGTGCCAGCAGCTTGAGAGCTATCAAGCCCCAGCATTTT. The J gene is TRBJ1-5, the V gene TRBV5-8; D is unclear. The germline V and J ends were trimmed by 1 base and 8 bases, with 10 bases remaining between them. CDR1 SGHTS and CDR2 YDEGEE come from the germline V gene. The CDR3 has 13 amino acids.